The 17 T cell receptor beta chains given below trace back to one sample, sequenced in a study of molecular identifiers for immune sequencing clone quantification. TCRdb ran MiXCR on the PCR reads and lists one entry per CDR3 protein. The sample consists of around 480,000 distinct CDR3 sequences, roughly 25% of them appearing once. The sample taken for sequencing was naive CD8+ T cells from blood, with Jurkat cell RNA spiked in. Subset here: FACS-sorted CD8+CD4-CCR7+CD45RA+ naive T cells. The receptors stem from a human donor in good health. Some libraries in this study had Jurkat cell RNA spiked in.

This clonotype was seen a few times. J is TRBJ2-7 and V is TRBV5-1; D call uncertain. Germline loops: CDR1 SGHRS, CDR2 YFSETQ. CDR3 length: 14 residues. V dropped 4 bases and J dropped 6 bases, with 17 bases sitting between them. CDR3 DNA sequence: TGCGCCAGCAGCCTTACAATAGACCTCGGCGAGCAGTACTTC. It codes for CASSLTIDLGEQYF.

This clonotype was detected only a few times. CDR3 coding DNA: TGTGCCAGCAGCCCCCCGCGCGACACAGATACGCAGTATTTT. Its translation is CASSPPRDTDTQYF. The chain couples TRBV16 to TRBJ2-3; the D is unclear. The V and J ends lost 4 bases and 2 bases respectively, with 10 bases between them. Germline loops: CDR1 KGHSY, CDR2 FQNENV. This CDR3 contains 14 residues.

The chain combines TRBV2 with TRBJ2-7, with a weak D call TRBD1 (5 bases). V was trimmed by 2 bases and J by 3 bases, leaving 14 bases between them. The germline gives CDR1 SNHLY, CDR2 FYNNEI. The CDR3 loop spans 15 amino acids. The CDR3 protein is CASSEFRTTLYEQYF. The CDR3 nucleotides read TGTGCCAGCAGTGAATTCAGGACAACGCTCTACGAGCAGTACTTC.

As to this clonotype: The missing conserved phenylalanine or tryptophan at the end of this CDR3 makes a read error likely. The chain employs TRBV2 and TRBJ2-3, with 12 positions matching TRBD2. The CDR3 consists of 17 residues. J lost 4 bases, V lost 3 bases, and 8 bases had no gene match. The V gene's germline CDR1 is SNHLY and CDR2 FYNNEI. The CDR3 nucleotides read TGTGCCAGCAGTGACCCTAGCGGGGGGGCTGGGTCAGATACGCAGTATCTT. Its translation: CASSDPSGGAGSDTQYL.

At least ten counts were recorded for this clonotype. CDR3 residues: CATSRGKSTDTQYF. The CDR3 region has the DNA TGTGCCACCAGTCGCGGCAAGTCGACAGATACGCAGTATTTT. The chain joins TRBV15 to TRBJ2-3; D not resolved. CDR1 and CDR2 from the germline V gene are LNHNV and YYDKDF (reference sequence). The CDR3 contains 14 residues. The V end lost 6 bases, the J end lost 3 bases, and 13 bases lay between the germline ends.

As for this clonotype: The junction departs from germline at one end; a sequencing error may be responsible. CDR3 sequence: CGSSQERAGGWEQYF. CDR3 DNA: TGCGGCAGCAGCCAAGAGAGGGCAGGGGGTTGGGAGCAGTACTTC. The gene calls are TRBV4-3 and TRBJ2-7; 7 nucleotides agree with TRBD1. This CDR3 spans 15 amino acids. The germline V gene encodes CDR1 LGHNA and CDR2 YSLEER.

This clonotype was found many times. CDR3 sequence (DNA): TGTGCCAGCAGCTTGTCCGGGACACCCTACGAGCAGTACTTC. It translates to CASSLSGTPYEQYF. The chain recombines TRBV7-2 with TRBJ2-7; D is possibly TRBD1 (6 bases). Deletions cut 3 bases from V and 2 bases from J, with 11 bases between. There are 14 residues in the CDR3. Germline V gene sequence: CDR1 SGHTA, CDR2 FQGNSA.

This chain's CDR3 is CADFSGANYGYTF. CDR3 in DNA: TGTGCCGACTTCTCCGGGGCTAACTATGGCTACACCTTC. The chain combines TRBV21-1 with TRBJ1-2; TRBD1, as called in the table, went unchecked against the DNA. TRBV21-1 is deemed a pseudogene. CDR3 size: 13 residues.

This clonotype came up a few times. The rearrangement links TRBV12-3 or TRBV12-4 to TRBJ1-1, with D possibly being TRBD1 (6 bases). V gave up 4 bases and J gave up 2 bases, with 11 bases separating them. The CDR3 sequence is 14 residues long. This chain's CDR3 is CASSWGQSNTEAFF. CDR3 nucleotide sequence: TGTGCCAGCAGTTGGGGACAATCTAACACTGAAGCTTTCTTT.

This clonotype came up many times. The chain recombines TRBV4-1 with TRBJ2-7, with 9 bases lining up with TRBD1. CDR1 and CDR2 from the germline V gene are MGHRA and YSYEKL. The length of the CDR3 is 14 residues. V dropped 0 bases and J dropped 7; count of bases not matched to a gene: 4. The CDR3, as DNA: TGCGCCAGCAGCCAAGAACAGGGGGCAGGGGAGCAGTACTTC. Its translation is CASSQEQGAGEQYF.

This clonotype appeared many times. The chain links TRBV12-3 or TRBV12-4 to TRBJ2-3; D might be TRBD1 (6 bases). The CDR3 contains 16 residues. V lost 5 bases and J lost 2, with 17 bases in between. In nucleotides, the CDR3 is TGTGCCAGCAGTCCCTCCGGGACACCAGACACAGATACGCAGTATTTT. Translation: CASSPSGTPDTDTQYF.

V and J are TRBV12-3 or TRBV12-4 and TRBJ1-2; D is possibly TRBD1 (5 bases). CDR3 length: 16 amino acids. V was shortened by 6 bases and J by 10 bases, with 27 bases between the two germline ends. Written as DNA, the CDR3 is TGTGCCAGCAGCCAGTTTAGGCACGTAGGGGTTCCTGCCTACACCTTC. Its translation: CASSQFRHVGVPAYTF.

CDR3 residues: CASSFPSGVRGDEQYF. CDR3 in DNA: TGTGCCAGCAGCTTTCCTTCTGGGGTGCGCGGCGACGAGCAGTACTTC. The genes are TRBV11-2 and TRBJ2-7; D is unclear. CDR1 is SGHAT, CDR2 FQNNGV, per germline. CDR3 length equals 16 residues. With 3 bases removed from V and 5 bases from J, the gap between germline ends came to 20 bases.

In this sample, this clonotype turned up a few times. V gene TRBV4-2 combines with J gene TRBJ2-7, with 7 nucleotides matching TRBD2. V trimming: 0 bases; J trimming: 3 bases; junction bases outside the gene matches: 5. CDR1 is LGHNA, CDR2 YNFKEQ, per germline. CDR3 size: 15 residues. CDR3 DNA sequence: TGTGCCAGCAGCCAAGATCCAGCGGGGAGCTACGAGCAGTACTTC. This sequence encodes CASSQDPAGSYEQYF.

There are many counts of this clonotype. This chain uses TRBV28 with TRBJ2-3; TRBD2 aligns across 13 bases. V was clipped by 5 bases and J by 6 bases; unmatched bases: 8. Per the germline V gene, CDR1 is MDHEN and CDR2 is SYDVKM. The CDR3 has 16 residues. CDR3 amino acids: CASSPLAGGPGDTQYF. DNA of the CDR3: TGTGCCAGCAGTCCACTAGCGGGAGGGCCGGGGGATACGCAGTATTTT.

This clonotype appeared a few times. V is TRBV7-2 and J is TRBJ2-1; 7 bases match TRBD2. This CDR3 contains 12 residues. V lost 10 bases to trimming and J lost 9 bases; unmatched junction nucleotides: 9. Germline V gene sequence: CDR1 SGHTA, CDR2 FQGNSA. The CDR3 coding sequence is TGTGCCACCACGTGGGCTAGCGGTGAGCAGTTCTTC. This sequence encodes CATTWASGEQFF.

This clonotype showed up just a few times. This CDR3 is CASSYSGATQETQYF. CDR3 coding DNA: TGTGCCAGCAGTTACTCGGGGGCGACGCAAGAGACCCAGTACTTC. The rearrangement links TRBV6-5 to TRBJ2-5, with a tentative D call TRBD1 (6 bases). V lost 0 bases, J lost 2 bases, and 10 bases lay in between. The germline CDR1 and CDR2 sequences are MNHEY and SVGAGI. This CDR3 is 15 amino acids long.